Listed below are T cell receptor beta chains from one sample, sequenced in a study of control samples from healthy donors and cancer patients. This table comes from immunoSEQ multiplex PCR, and its TCRdb copy is limited to in-frame clones, with some not included. The data show roughly 170,000 clones, with 88% seen just once and 4.9% held by the top ten. The sequenced sample was blood. These receptors were collected from a woman in her thirties in good health. The CDR3 runs from the conserved cysteine through the conserved F or W. Each record gives: CDR3 DNA, CDR3 protein, D gene, J gene, clone size, V gene. D genes are given only for firm matches. Size is stated for part of the rows, as once, few or many counts, or as a class when the clone is expanded.

TGTGCCAGCAGGACCACCGGGACAGAGAACACTGAAGCTTTCTTT	CASRTTGTENTEAFF	TRBD1	TRBJ1-1	-	TRBV28
TGTGCCATCAGTGTGGACAGGAACTCTGGAAACACCATATATTTT	CAISVDRNSGNTIYF	TRBD1	TRBJ1-3	-	TRBV10-3
TGTGCCAGCAGTTTCTATGACGGGGCCTACGAGCAGTACTTC	CASSFYDGAYEQYF	-	TRBJ2-7	once	TRBV28
TGTGCCCGATCTGAGGTCCCCGGAAACACCATATATTTT	CARSEVPGNTIYF	-	TRBJ1-3	-	TRBV30
TGTGCCAGCAGTCGGGCCATGAACACTGAAGCTTTCTTT	CASSRAMNTEAFF	-	TRBJ1-1	-	TRBV25-1
TGTGCCAGCAGCTTAGCAACGACTCGGCGGGGGGGGAGGGCAGATACGCAGTATTTT	CASSLATTRRGGRADTQYF	TRBD2	TRBJ2-3	-	TRBV7-6
TGTGCCACCAGCCCGCGGCCTAGCACAGATACGCAGTATTTT	CATSPRPSTDTQYF	-	TRBJ2-3	-	TRBV24-1
TGTGCCAGCAGTACTAGCGGGACCGACATTCAGTACTTC	CASSTSGTDIQYF	TRBD2	TRBJ2-4	-	TRBV28
TGCGCCAGCAGCCCGACAGGGTTCACGAACACTGAAGCTTTCTTT	CASSPTGFTNTEAFF	TRBD1	TRBJ1-1	-	TRBV4-1
TGCGCCAGCAGCCAAGCGACCGGGACTAGCGGATACAATGAGCAGTTCTTC	CASSQATGTSGYNEQFF	TRBD2	TRBJ2-1	-	TRBV4-1
TGCGCCAGCAGATGGGGACAGGGGACGAACACTGAAGCTTTCTTT	CASRWGQGTNTEAFF	TRBD1	TRBJ1-1	-	TRBV5-1
TGTGCCACCAGTGATGCAGGCAGGGCCTACGAGCAGTACTTC	CATSDAGRAYEQYF	-	TRBJ2-7	-	TRBV24-1
TGTGCCAGCAGTTTGAGTCCCGGCAATGAGCAGTTCTTC	CASSLSPGNEQFF	-	TRBJ2-1	-	TRBV27
TGTGCCAGCAGCTTAGAAGGCGCCTCATCTGGAAACACCATATATTTT	CASSLEGASSGNTIYF	-	TRBJ1-3	-	TRBV7-9
TGTGCCAGCAGTGAGAGGCGGGGGGGCCTCCGGGAGCAGTTCTTC	CASSERRGGLREQFF	TRBD2	TRBJ2-1	-	TRBV6-4
TGTGCCAGCCGGGGACAGGGATGGGAGACCCAGTACTTC	CASRGQGWETQYF	TRBD1	TRBJ2-5	-	TRBV2
TGTGCCAGCAGCCCCCGGGACAGCACAGATACGCAGTATTTT	CASSPRDSTDTQYF	-	TRBJ2-3	-	TRBV11-1
TGTGCCAGCAGCCAAGTCAGGGAGCAGTTCTTC	CASSQVREQFF	-	TRBJ2-1	-	TRBV14
TGTGCCAGCTCACCACCCAGGGCAGGGAAATTGGGCAATGAGCAGTTCTTC	CASSPPRAGKLGNEQFF	-	TRBJ2-1	-	TRBV18
TGTGCCATCAGGGATACCGGGACAAACTTCACTGAAGCTTTCTTT	CAIRDTGTNFTEAFF	-	TRBJ1-1	-	TRBV10-3
TGTGCCATCAGTGGAGGACAGGGGGCTCAGCCCCAGCATTTT	CAISGGQGAQPQHF	TRBD1	TRBJ1-5	-	TRBV10-3
TGTGCCAGCAGCCCCCGAAAGGGCGGTTCGTACGAGCAGTACTTC	CASSPRKGGSYEQYF	-	TRBJ2-7	-	TRBV3-1/TRBV3-2
TGTGCCAGCAGTTTATGGGACAGGGGTGAAAAACTGTTTTTT	CASSLWDRGEKLFF	TRBD1	TRBJ1-4	-	TRBV28
TGTGCCAGTAGTATCGGGGCGTTTGGAAACACCATATATTTT	CASSIGAFGNTIYF	-	TRBJ1-3	-	TRBV19
TGTGCCAGCAGTTTCCGGGGCCTTGCAGGTGAGCAGTTCTTC	CASSFRGLAGEQFF	-	TRBJ2-1	-	TRBV27
TGTGCCAGCAGTGAATTCGGGACAACTAATGAAAAACTGTTTTTT	CASSEFGTTNEKLFF	-	TRBJ1-4	-	TRBV25-1
TGTGCCACCAGTGAGGCTCGTAGTGAGCAGTTCTTC	CATSEARSEQFF	-	TRBJ2-1	once	TRBV24-1
TGTGCCATCAGTGCTAGCGGAGACTACAATGAGCAGTTCTTC	CAISASGDYNEQFF	TRBD2	TRBJ2-1	-	TRBV10-3
TGTGCCAGCAGCCAAGGAGTGGGAGACAATGAGCAGTTCTTC	CASSQGVGDNEQFF	-	TRBJ2-1	once	TRBV4-2
TGTGCCTCAAGTGGAGGGTCCTACGAGCAGTACTTC	CASSGGSYEQYF	-	TRBJ2-7	-	TRBV19
TGTGCCAGCAGCGTAGAAGGGGCGGGGGGCTCGGACTACAATGAGCAGTTCTTC	CASSVEGAGGSDYNEQFF	TRBD2	TRBJ2-1	-	TRBV9
TGCGCCAGCAGCTTCCCAGGGGACAGGGGCCGTCCAGATACGCAGTATTTT	CASSFPGDRGRPDTQYF	TRBD1	TRBJ2-3	-	TRBV5-1
TGTGCCAGCAGTTACTCGGTAGCCCCGCCGGCCGGGGAGCTGTTTTTT	CASSYSVAPPAGELFF	-	TRBJ2-2	-	TRBV6-2/TRBV6-3
TGTGCCACCGGCGAGGGCGGAGATCAGCCCCAGCATTTT	CATGEGGDQPQHF	-	TRBJ1-5	-	TRBV24-1
TGTGCCAGCAGTTTATCGATTCGTCCAGGGGCAACAGATACGCAGTATTTT	CASSLSIRPGATDTQYF	-	TRBJ2-3	-	TRBV27
TGTGCCAGCAGCTTAGTGACTAGCGGCACCACAGATACGCAGTATTTT	CASSLVTSGTTDTQYF	TRBD2	TRBJ2-3	-	TRBV11-2
TGTGCCAGCAGCCAACGACGGGCAAAAGAGACCCAGTACTTC	CASSQRRAKETQYF	-	TRBJ2-5	-	TRBV3-1/TRBV3-2
TGTGCCAGCAGCCCCGGACAGGGAAAAGTGGAGACCCAGTACTTC	CASSPGQGKVETQYF	TRBD1	TRBJ2-5	-	TRBV5-4
TGTGCCAGCAGCGTAGACTCAGGGGGCCCCGGGGAGCTGTTTTTT	CASSVDSGGPGELFF	TRBD1	TRBJ2-2	-	TRBV9
TGTGCCAGCAGTTTAGACGGTTATAATTCACCCCTCCACTTT	CASSLDGYNSPLHF	-	TRBJ1-6	few	TRBV7-9
TGTGCCAGCAGCCCCCCAGGAGGGGTTGGACCTGGGGCCAACGTCCTGACTTTC	CASSPPGGVGPGANVLTF	-	TRBJ2-6	once	TRBV7-6
TGTGCCAGCAGCAGTAGGTCGGGGAGCGGCACTGAAGCTTTCTTT	CASSSRSGSGTEAFF	-	TRBJ1-1	-	TRBV7-9
TGTGCCAGTAGTATAATTGGGCCGGCGAACACCGGGGAGCTGTTTTTT	CASSIIGPANTGELFF	-	TRBJ2-2	-	TRBV19
TGTGCCAGCAGCTTAGGAATCAGCGGGAGGGCTAATGAGCAGTTCTTC	CASSLGISGRANEQFF	TRBD2	TRBJ2-1	-	TRBV7-9
TGCGCCAGCAGCAAGGGGTCCTACGAGCAGTACTTC	CASSKGSYEQYF	-	TRBJ2-7	-	TRBV5-1
TGTGCCATCTCTCCCGCGCCCTACGAGCAGTACTTC	CAISPAPYEQYF	-	TRBJ2-7	-	TRBV10-3
TGTGCCAGCAGCTTGGCGACTCCGAACACTGAAGCTTTCTTT	CASSLATPNTEAFF	-	TRBJ1-1	-	TRBV5-4
TGCGCCAGCTTCAGGGGGGGGACAGATACGCAGTATTTT	CASFRGGTDTQYF	-	TRBJ2-3	-	TRBV5-1
TGTGCCAGCAGCCAAGTCACCAGGGGCTGGAATGAAAAACTGTTTTTT	CASSQVTRGWNEKLFF	-	TRBJ1-4	few	TRBV3-1/TRBV3-2
TGTGCCAGCAGCGTAGGTCAGGGAGACGCCTATGGCTACACCTTC	CASSVGQGDAYGYTF	-	TRBJ1-2	-	TRBV9